Listed here are 17 T cell receptor beta chains from one sample, sequenced in a study of regulatory dendritic cells for organ transplantation. The protocol was immunoSEQ multiplex PCR, while the TCRdb copy is restricted to in-frame clones and leaves out a portion. In the table there are 25,000 to 35,000 clones, about 80% of which are singletons. Source material: memory CD4+ T cells from blood. Noted subset: CD45RO+ memory T cells. The receptors derive from a human donor in good health.

This chain connects TRBV29-1 to TRBJ1-1; D ambiguous. Trimming shortened V by 3 bases and J by 10 bases, and 12 bases separated the two germline ends. CDR3 length equals 11 residues. Germline CDR1 and CDR2: SQVTM and ANQGSEA. The CDR3 nucleotides read TGCAGCGTTGAGACGGCGGTGGGAGCTTTCTTT. This gives the protein CSVETAVGAFF.

This clone was observed a handful of times. This chain joins TRBV2 and TRBJ2-7; 7 bases are a match to TRBD1. The trim removed 10 bases at V and 3 bases at J, leaving 15 bases unmatched. Germline-derived CDR1 and CDR2 are SNHLY and FYNNEI. This CDR3 comprises 15 residues. The CDR3 nucleotides are TGTGCCACTGGAAGGGGGCAGGCAGGGGGCTACGAGCAGTACTTC. It translates to CATGRGQAGGYEQYF.

This clone came up a few times. The chain recombines TRBV6-6 with TRBJ2-2; 14 bases are shared with TRBD2. This CDR3 is 15 amino acids long. V gave up 8 bases and J gave up 4 bases; unmatched junction bases: 3. CDR1 MNHNY and CDR2 SVGAGI come from the germline V gene (reference sequence). The CDR3 sequence: CASGTSGSFTGELFF. CDR3 in DNA: TGTGCCAGCGGGACTAGCGGGAGCTTCACCGGGGAGCTGTTTTTT.

The genes are TRBV19 and TRBJ1-4, with 7 bases fitting TRBD1. This CDR3 contains 16 residues. Trimming at V came to 5 bases and at J to 10 bases, leaving 16 bases not matched to a gene. Germline CDR1 LNHDA, CDR2 SQIVND (reference sequence). CDR3 nucleotides: TGTGCCAGTAGTTCAACAGGGGACGGACGTGGTGTAAAACTGTTTTTT. This codes for CASSSTGDGRGVKLFF.

The chain recombines TRBV18 with TRBJ2-3, with D perhaps being TRBD1 or TRBD2 (5 bases each). Germline CDR1 is KGHSH and CDR2 is LQKENI. V dropped 2 bases and J dropped 6 bases, with 9 bases sitting between them. The CDR3 is 13 amino acids. CDR3 sequence reads: CASSPTGPDTQYF. As DNA, the CDR3 is TGTGCCAGCTCACCAACGGGGCCGGATACGCAGTATTTT.

The chain is built from TRBV2 and TRBJ2-7, with D unclear. Trimming took off 4 bases at V and 7 bases at J, with 17 bases between the two ends. The V gene's germline CDR1 is SNHLY and CDR2 FYNNEI. The CDR3 is 14 residues long. This chain's CDR3 is CASSGGRTTPEQYF. The CDR3 nucleotides are TGTGCCAGCAGTGGAGGACGGACCACCCCGGAGCAGTACTTC.

V usage is TRBV7-2 and J usage is TRBJ2-2, with TRBD2 matching over 16 bases. The CDR3 is made up of 17 amino acids. CDR1 is SGHTA and CDR2 is FQGNSA in the germline V gene. With V trimmed by 4 bases and J by 4 bases, 3 bases remained unmatched. This chain's CDR3 is CASSSGLAGGPTGELFF. For the CDR3, the DNA is TGTGCCAGCAGCTCGGGACTAGCGGGGGGGCCCACCGGGGAGCTGTTTTTT.

This chain uses TRBV6-1 with TRBJ2-7, with D possibly TRBD2 on 6 matching bases. V shed 4 bases and J shed 0 bases, with 13 bases lying between them. The CDR3 has 15 amino acids. CDR1 and CDR2 from the germline V gene are MNHNS and SASEGT. The CDR3 DNA sequence: TGTGCCAGCAGTGCCGGGACTCCCTCCTCCTACGAGCAGTACTTC. This gives the protein CASSAGTPSSYEQYF.

The V and J genes are TRBV6-6 and TRBJ2-5; 8 nucleotides match TRBD2. Germline V gene data show CDR1 as MNHNY and CDR2 as SVGAGI (reference sequence). The length of the CDR3 is 16 residues. The J segment lost 2 bases and the V segment lost 2 bases, leaving 7 bases of the junction unmatched. Here the CDR3 DNA reads TGTGCCAGCAGTTACCAACCGGGGGGGGGACAAGAGACCCAGTACTTC. It translates to CASSYQPGGGQETQYF.

This sequence joins TRBV29-1 and TRBJ1-1, with 7 nucleotides matching TRBD1. Trimming cost V 5 bases and J 5 bases; bases outside gene matches: 8. The germline gives CDR1 SQVTM, CDR2 ANQGSEA. The CDR3 covers 13 residues. CDR3 region: CSVLDRAYTEAFF. The CDR3 nucleotides are TGCAGCGTTTTAGACAGGGCCTATACTGAAGCTTTCTTT.

This sequence joins TRBV6-5 and TRBJ2-7; TRBD1 is a possible D gene (6 bases). The germline V gene encodes CDR1 MNHEY and CDR2 SVGAGI. The V gene lost 2 bases and the J gene lost 3 bases, with 14 bases spanning the gap. This CDR3 is built from 15 residues. DNA for the CDR3: TGTGCCAGCAGTTACCCAGGGGTATCGGTCTACGAGCAGTACTTC. Translation: CASSYPGVSVYEQYF.

The J gene is TRBJ1-5, the V gene TRBV18; D remains unclear. V lost 2 bases, J lost 1 base, and 6 bases lay in between. The CDR3 is 14 amino acids. CDR1 and CDR2 (germline): KGHSH, LQKENI. The CDR3 loop reads CASSPSGSNQPQHF. The CDR3 DNA follows: TGTGCCAGCTCACCATCCGGCAGCAATCAGCCCCAGCATTTT. The variable domain in full, completed from reference TRBV18 and TRBJ1-5, reads NAGVMQNPRHLVRRRGQEARLRCSPMKGHSHVYWYRQLPEEGLKFMVYLQKENIIDESGMPKERFSAEFPKEGPSILRIQQVVRGDSAAYFCASSPSGSNQPQHFGDGTRLSIL.

The genes are TRBV5-1 and TRBJ2-2; D not resolved. The CDR3 runs to 13 residues. Germline V lookup: CDR1 SGHRS, CDR2 YFSETQ. With 2 bases removed from V and 3 bases from J, the gap between germline ends came to 5 bases. The CDR3 protein is CASSLLYTGELFF. CDR3 nucleotides: TGCGCCAGCAGCTTACTATACACCGGGGAGCTGTTTTTT.

The V gene is TRBV4-2, the J gene TRBJ2-7; TRBD1 is a possible D gene (5 bases). Germline assignment: CDR1 LGHNA and CDR2 YNFKEQ. CDR3 length equals 16 residues. With 3 bases removed from V and 3 bases from J, the gap between germline ends came to 18 bases. CDR3 sequence reads: CASSQGSGADVYEQYF. DNA for the CDR3: TGTGCCAGCAGCCAGGGTTCTGGGGCCGATGTCTACGAGCAGTACTTC.

This clone was detected only once. This rearrangement joins TRBV27 to TRBJ1-4, with D hard to call. The CDR3 totals 15 residues. The germline V gene encodes CDR1 MNHEY and CDR2 SMNVEV (reference sequence). Trimming removed 4 bases at V and 8 bases at J, with 17 bases between. The CDR3 loop is CASSSPGREGEKLFF. In DNA form, the CDR3 reads TGTGCCAGCAGTTCCCCGGGCCGGGAGGGAGAAAAACTGTTTTTT.

This sequence joins TRBV7-9 and TRBJ2-7; 10 nucleotides align to TRBD1. J was trimmed by 6 bases and V by 5 bases; bases with no gene match: 7. Germline V lookup: CDR1 SEHNR, CDR2 FQNEAQ (reference sequence). CDR3 length: 14 residues. DNA of the CDR3: TGTGCCAGCAGCCCGGGACAGGGGTTACGCGAGCAGTACTTC. This gives the protein CASSPGQGLREQYF.

The chain combines TRBV7-6 with TRBJ2-3, with D perhaps TRBD2 (6 bases). The V and J ends lost 8 bases and 2 bases respectively, with 17 bases between them. The CDR3 runs to 15 residues. Per germline, CDR1 SGHVS and CDR2 FNYEAQ. The CDR3 spells CASSTQEGPTDTQYF. CDR3 sequence (DNA): TGTGCCAGCTCAACACAGGAGGGCCCCACAGATACGCAGTATTTT. Full variable domain (outside the CDR3, taken from reference TRBV7-6 and TRBJ2-3): GAGVSQSPRYKVTKRGQDVALRCDPISGHVSLYWYRQALGQGPEFLTYFNYEAQQDKSGLPNDRFSAERPEGSISTLTIQRTEQRDSAMYRCASSTQEGPTDTQYFGPGTRLTVL.